This T cell receptor beta chain stems from a study of cytomegalovirus exposure and HLA in healthy donors. Primers: 60 Vbeta forward and 13 Jbeta reverse. Here immunoSEQ multiplex PCR was the method, and the copy in TCRdb shows in-frame clones only, minus some. This sample yields roughly 98,000 clones, of which roughly four fifths are seen a single time; approximately 8% belongs to the top ten. A note on this clone: Its matching antigen is unknown.

General observations from the study: Common viral pathogens seemed, in a later analysis, to connect with several of the most significant clusters. Sequencing likely produced, as an artifact, a cluster of highly shared sequence variants.

Healthy donors of bone marrow made up the group. The specimen was PBMCs. The clonotype originates from a female donor in good health and CMV-seronegative.

The CDR3 DNA reads TGCGCCAGCAGCCCCTTCCTAGCGGCGGGAGAGACCCAGTACTTC. This codes for CASSPFLAAGETQYF. The chain recombines TRBV5-1 with TRBJ2-5; 7 bases align to TRBD2. Looked up from germline, CDR1 is SGHRS and CDR2 is YFSETQ. The CDR3 sequence is 15 residues long. The junction had 10 bases not matched to a gene; V was cut back by 4 bases and J by 4 bases.